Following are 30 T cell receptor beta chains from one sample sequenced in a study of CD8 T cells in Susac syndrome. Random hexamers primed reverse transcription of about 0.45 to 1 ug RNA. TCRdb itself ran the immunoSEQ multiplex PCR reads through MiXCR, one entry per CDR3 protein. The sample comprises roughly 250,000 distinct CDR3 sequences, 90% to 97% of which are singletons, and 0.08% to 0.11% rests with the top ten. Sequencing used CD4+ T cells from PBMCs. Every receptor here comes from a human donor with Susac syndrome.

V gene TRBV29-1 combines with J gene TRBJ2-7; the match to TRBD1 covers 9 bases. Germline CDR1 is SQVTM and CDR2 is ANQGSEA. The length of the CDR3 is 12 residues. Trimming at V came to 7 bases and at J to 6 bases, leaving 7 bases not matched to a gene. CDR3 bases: TGCAGCGCCCGGACAGGGGTTGGCGAGCAGTACTTC. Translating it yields CSARTGVGEQYF.

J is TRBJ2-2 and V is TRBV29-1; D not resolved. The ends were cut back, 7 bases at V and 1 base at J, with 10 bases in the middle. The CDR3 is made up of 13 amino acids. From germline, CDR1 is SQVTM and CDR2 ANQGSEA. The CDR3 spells CSGRPQNTGELFF. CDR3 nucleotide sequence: TGCAGCGGCCGCCCACAGAACACCGGGGAGCTGTTTTTT.

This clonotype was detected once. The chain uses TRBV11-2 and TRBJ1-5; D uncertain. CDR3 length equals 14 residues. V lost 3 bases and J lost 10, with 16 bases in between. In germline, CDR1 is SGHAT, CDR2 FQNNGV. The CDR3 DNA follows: TGTGCCAGCAGCTTGAACTCGGGGTTTTACCCCCAGCATTTT. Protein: CASSLNSGFYPQHF. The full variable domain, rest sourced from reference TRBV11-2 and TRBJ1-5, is EAGVAQSPRYKIIEKRQSVAFWCNPISGHATLYWYQQILGQGPKLLIQFQNNGVVDDSQLPKDRFSAERLKGVDSTLKIQPAKLEDSAVYLCASSLNSGFYPQHFGDGTRLSIL.

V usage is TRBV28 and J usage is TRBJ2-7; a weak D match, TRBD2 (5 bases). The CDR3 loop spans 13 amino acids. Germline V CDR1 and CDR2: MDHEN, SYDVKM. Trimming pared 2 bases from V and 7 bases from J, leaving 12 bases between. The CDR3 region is CASSLVIPGEQYF. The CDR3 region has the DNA TGTGCCAGCAGTTTAGTAATCCCGGGGGAGCAGTACTTC.

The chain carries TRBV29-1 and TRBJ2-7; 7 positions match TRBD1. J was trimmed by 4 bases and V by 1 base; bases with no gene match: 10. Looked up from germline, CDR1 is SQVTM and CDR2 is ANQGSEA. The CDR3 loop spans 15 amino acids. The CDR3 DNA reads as TGCAGCGTTGAAGCGGACGGGGACAGCAGGTACGAGCAGTACTTC. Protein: CSVEADGDSRYEQYF.

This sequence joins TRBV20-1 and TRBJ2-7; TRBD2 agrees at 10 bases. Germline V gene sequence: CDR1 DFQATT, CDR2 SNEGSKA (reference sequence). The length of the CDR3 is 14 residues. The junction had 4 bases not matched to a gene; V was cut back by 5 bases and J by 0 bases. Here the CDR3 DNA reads TGCAGTGCTGGAACTAGCGGGACCTCCTACGAGCAGTACTTC. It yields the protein CSAGTSGTSYEQYF.

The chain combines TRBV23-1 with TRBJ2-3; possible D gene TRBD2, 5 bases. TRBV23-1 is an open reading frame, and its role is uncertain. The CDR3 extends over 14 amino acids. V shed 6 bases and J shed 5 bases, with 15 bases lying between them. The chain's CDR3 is CASRRTQREDTQYF. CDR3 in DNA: TGCGCCAGCAGAAGGACTCAAAGGGAAGATACGCAGTATTTT.

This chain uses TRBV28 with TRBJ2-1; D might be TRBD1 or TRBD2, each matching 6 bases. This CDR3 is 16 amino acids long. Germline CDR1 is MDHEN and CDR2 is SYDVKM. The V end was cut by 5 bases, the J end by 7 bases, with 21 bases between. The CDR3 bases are TGTGCCAGCAGTCTGGCCGGACAGCTCCGGGGGAATGAGCAGTTCTTC. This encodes CASSLAGQLRGNEQFF.

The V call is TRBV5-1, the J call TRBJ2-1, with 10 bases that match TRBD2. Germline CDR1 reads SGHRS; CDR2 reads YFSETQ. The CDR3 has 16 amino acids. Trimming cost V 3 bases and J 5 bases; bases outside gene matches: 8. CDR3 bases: TGCGCCAGCAGCTCAACTAGCGGGACACCCCACAATGAGCAGTTCTTC. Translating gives CASSSTSGTPHNEQFF.

The DNA for the CDR3 is TGTGCCAGCACCACCGTGGACAGCTCGGGGGAGACCCAGTACTTC. It specifies CASTTVDSSGETQYF. The V and J genes are TRBV6-5 and TRBJ2-5; D might be TRBD1 (6 bases). The CDR3 contains 15 residues. Germline V gene sequence: CDR1 MNHEY, CDR2 SVGAGI. V was pared by 7 bases and J by 5 bases, with 20 bases between.

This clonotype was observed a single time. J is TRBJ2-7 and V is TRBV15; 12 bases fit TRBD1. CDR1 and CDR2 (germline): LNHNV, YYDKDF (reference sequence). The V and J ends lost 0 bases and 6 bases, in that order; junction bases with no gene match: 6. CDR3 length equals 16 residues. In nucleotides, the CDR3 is TGTGCCACCAGCAGAGAAGGGGACAGGGGGCCCTCCGAGCAGTACTTC. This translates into CATSREGDRGPSEQYF.

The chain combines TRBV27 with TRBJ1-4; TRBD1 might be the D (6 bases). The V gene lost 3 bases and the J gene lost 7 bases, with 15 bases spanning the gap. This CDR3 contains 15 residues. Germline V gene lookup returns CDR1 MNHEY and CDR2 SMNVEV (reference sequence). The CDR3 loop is CASSFYRAGGEKLFF. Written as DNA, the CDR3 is TGTGCCAGCAGTTTCTACAGGGCCGGAGGTGAAAAACTGTTTTTT.

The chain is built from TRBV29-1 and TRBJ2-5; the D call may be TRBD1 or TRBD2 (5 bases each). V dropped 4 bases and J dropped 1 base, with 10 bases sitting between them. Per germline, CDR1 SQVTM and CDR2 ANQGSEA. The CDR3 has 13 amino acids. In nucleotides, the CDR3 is TGCAGCGTTGGACAGAGGGGCCAAGAGACCCAGTACTTC. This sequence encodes CSVGQRGQETQYF.

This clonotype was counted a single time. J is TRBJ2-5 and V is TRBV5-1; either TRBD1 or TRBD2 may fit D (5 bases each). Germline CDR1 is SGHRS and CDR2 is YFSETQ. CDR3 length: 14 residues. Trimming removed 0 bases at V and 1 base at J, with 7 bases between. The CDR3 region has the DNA TGCGCCAGCAGCTTGGAGGGGAGCCAAGAGACCCAGTACTTC. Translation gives CASSLEGSQETQYF.

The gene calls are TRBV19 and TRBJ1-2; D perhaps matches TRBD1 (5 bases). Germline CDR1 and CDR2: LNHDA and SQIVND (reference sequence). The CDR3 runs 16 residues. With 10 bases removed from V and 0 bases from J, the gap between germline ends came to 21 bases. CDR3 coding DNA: TGTGCCACCACCGGTCGGGGCAGCATCTCTAACTATGGCTACACCTTC. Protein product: CATTGRGSISNYGYTF.

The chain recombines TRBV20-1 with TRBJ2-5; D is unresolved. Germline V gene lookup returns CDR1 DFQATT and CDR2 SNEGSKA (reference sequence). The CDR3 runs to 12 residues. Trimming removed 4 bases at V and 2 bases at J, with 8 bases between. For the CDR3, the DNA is TGCAGTGCTATGACATCTCAAGAGACCCAGTACTTC. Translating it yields CSAMTSQETQYF.

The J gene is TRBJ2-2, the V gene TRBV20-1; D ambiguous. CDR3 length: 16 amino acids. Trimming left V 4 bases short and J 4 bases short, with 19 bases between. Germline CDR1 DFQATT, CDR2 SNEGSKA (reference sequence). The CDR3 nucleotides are TGCAGTGCTACAAGACGAGCTTTTGGTGGCACCGGGGAGCTGTTTTTT. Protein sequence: CSATRRAFGGTGELFF.

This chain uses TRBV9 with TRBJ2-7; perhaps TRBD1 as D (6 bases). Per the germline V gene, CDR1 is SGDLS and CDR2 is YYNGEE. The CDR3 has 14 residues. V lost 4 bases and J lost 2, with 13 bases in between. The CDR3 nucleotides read TGTGCCAGCAGCACGACAGGCCACCCCTACGAGCAGTACTTC. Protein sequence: CASSTTGHPYEQYF.

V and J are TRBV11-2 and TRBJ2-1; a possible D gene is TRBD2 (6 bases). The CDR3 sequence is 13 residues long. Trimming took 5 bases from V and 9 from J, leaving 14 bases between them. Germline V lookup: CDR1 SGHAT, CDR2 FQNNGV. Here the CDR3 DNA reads TGTGCCAGCAGCCGCCCGACCGGGGGTGAGCAGTTCTTC. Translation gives CASSRPTGGEQFF.

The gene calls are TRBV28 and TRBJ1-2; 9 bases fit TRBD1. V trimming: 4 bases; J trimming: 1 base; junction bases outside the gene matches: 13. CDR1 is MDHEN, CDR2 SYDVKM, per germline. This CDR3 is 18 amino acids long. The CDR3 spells CASSSGQGQTHNNYGYTF. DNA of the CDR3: TGTGCCAGCAGTTCGGGACAGGGCCAGACTCACAATAACTATGGCTACACCTTC.

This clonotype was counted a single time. The CDR3 region has the DNA TGTGCCAGCAGCGTAGGGAGCGGTGAGCAGTTCTTC. Translating gives CASSVGSGEQFF. The chain is built from TRBV9 and TRBJ2-1, with TRBD2 as a possible D gene (5 bases). V gave up 0 bases and J gave up 9 bases, with 7 bases separating them. The CDR3 sequence is 12 residues long. Germline CDR1 reads SGDLS; CDR2 reads YYNGEE.

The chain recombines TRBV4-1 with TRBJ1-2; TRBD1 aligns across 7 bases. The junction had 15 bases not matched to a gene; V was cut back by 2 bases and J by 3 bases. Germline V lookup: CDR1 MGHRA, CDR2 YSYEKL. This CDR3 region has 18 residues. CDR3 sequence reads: CASSQWARRGTAHYGYTF. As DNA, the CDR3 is TGCGCCAGCAGCCAATGGGCGAGGAGAGGGACAGCCCACTATGGCTACACCTTC.

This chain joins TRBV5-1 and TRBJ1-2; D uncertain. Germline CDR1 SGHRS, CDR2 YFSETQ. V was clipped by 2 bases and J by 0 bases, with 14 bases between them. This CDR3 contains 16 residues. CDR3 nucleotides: TGCGCCAGCAGCTTCGGCGGCTCCTATTCTAACTATGGCTACACCTTC. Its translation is CASSFGGSYSNYGYTF.

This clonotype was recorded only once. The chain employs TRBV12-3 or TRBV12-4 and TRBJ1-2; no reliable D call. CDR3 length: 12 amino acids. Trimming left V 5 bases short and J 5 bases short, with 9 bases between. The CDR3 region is CASSQKGYGYTF. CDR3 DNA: TGTGCCAGCAGTCAAAAAGGTTATGGCTACACCTTC.

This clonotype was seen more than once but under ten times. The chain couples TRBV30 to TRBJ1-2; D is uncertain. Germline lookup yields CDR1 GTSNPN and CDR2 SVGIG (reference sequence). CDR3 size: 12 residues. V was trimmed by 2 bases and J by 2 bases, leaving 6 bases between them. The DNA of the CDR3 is TGTGCCTGGAGTCAGGAAAACTATGGCTACACCTTC. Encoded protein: CAWSQENYGYTF.

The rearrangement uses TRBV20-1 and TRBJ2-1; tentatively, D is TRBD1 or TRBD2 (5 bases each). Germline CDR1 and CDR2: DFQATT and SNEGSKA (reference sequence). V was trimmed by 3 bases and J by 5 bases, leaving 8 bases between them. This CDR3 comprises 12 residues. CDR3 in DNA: TGCAGTGCTAGGGGGACCGACAATGAGCAGTTCTTC. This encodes CSARGTDNEQFF.

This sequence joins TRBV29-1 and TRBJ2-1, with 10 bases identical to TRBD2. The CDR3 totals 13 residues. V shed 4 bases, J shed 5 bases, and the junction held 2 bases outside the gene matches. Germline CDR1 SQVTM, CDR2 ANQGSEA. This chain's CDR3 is CSVVAGGNNEQFF. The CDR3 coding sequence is TGCAGCGTTGTAGCGGGAGGAAACAATGAGCAGTTCTTC.

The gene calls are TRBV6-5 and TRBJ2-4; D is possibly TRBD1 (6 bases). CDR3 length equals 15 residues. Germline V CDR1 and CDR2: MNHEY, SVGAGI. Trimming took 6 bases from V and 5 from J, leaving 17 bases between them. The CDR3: CASSPFGTTENIQYF. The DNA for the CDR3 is TGTGCCAGCAGCCCCTTCGGGACAACCGAAAACATTCAGTACTTC.

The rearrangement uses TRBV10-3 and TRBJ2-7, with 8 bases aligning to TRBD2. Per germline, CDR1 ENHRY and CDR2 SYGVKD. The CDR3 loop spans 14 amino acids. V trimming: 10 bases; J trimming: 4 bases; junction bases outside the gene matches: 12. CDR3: CATVDAGGRYEQYF. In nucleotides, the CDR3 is TGTGCCACCGTAGATGCGGGCGGGAGGTACGAGCAGTACTTC.

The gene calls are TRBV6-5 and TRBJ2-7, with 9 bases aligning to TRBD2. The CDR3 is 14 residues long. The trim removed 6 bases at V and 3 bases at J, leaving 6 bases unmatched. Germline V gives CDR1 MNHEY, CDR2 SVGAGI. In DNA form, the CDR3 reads TGTGCCAGCAGCCGGCTAGCGGGGAGCTACGAGCAGTACTTC. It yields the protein CASSRLAGSYEQYF.